The rows below give T cell receptor beta chains drawn from one sample of a study of blood T cell repertoires in COVID-19. Sequencing used immunoSEQ multiplex PCR; TCRdb keeps in-frame clones, though not all of them. The sample consists of about 62,000 clones, 85% to 90% of them appearing once. Sequenced: peripheral blood. Source of these receptors: a man between 65 and 80 years old with acute or convalescent COVID-19. Each CDR3 is given with its conserved first and last residue. A D gene is named only where the DNA matches it firmly. Clone size, where shown, is once, few, many, or a class for clones that have expanded.

clone_size	d_call	cdr3_length	v_call	j_call	cdr3_aa	cdr3_nt
few	.	13	TRBV24-1	TRBJ2-3	CATSGSGTDTQYF	TGTGCCACCAGTGGTAGTGGCACAGATACGCAGTATTTT
few	.	16	TRBV4-1	TRBJ1-5	CASSHLGQGVDQPQHF	TGCGCCAGCAGCCATCTGGGCCAGGGCGTTGATCAGCCCCAGCATTTT
.	.	13	TRBV6-4	TRBJ1-2	CASSSQGGYGYTF	TGTGCCAGCAGTTCTCAGGGTGGCTATGGCTACACCTTC
medium-sized	.	17	TRBV15	TRBJ1-3	CATSRDAVQKSGNTIYF	TGTGCCACCAGCAGAGATGCCGTCCAGAAGTCTGGAAACACCATATATTTT
.	TRBD1	12	TRBV7-9	TRBJ1-6	CASSRDRDRLHF	TGTGCCAGCAGCCGTGACAGGGACCGCCTCCACTTT
.	.	14	TRBV19	TRBJ1-1	CASRPTGGNTEAFF	TGTGCCAGTAGACCTACGGGTGGAAATACTGAAGCTTTCTTT
.	.	14	TRBV5-1	TRBJ1-4	CASSVISAGEKLFF	TGCGCCAGCAGCGTGATCTCAGCAGGAGAAAAACTGTTTTTT
once	TRBD1	16	TRBV9	TRBJ2-2	CASSVASGGVPGELFF	TGTGCCAGCAGCGTAGCTTCAGGGGGCGTCCCCGGGGAGCTGTTTTTT
.	TRBD1	16	TRBV25-1	TRBJ2-1	CASSAGQGRLINEQFF	TGTGCCAGCAGTGCAGGACAGGGCCGTTTAATCAATGAGCAGTTCTTC
.	.	12	TRBV3-1/TRBV3-2	TRBJ2-2	CASRLITGELFF	TGTGCCAGCAGACTGATTACCGGGGAGCTGTTTTTT
few	TRBD1	15	TRBV5-1	TRBJ1-4	CASSPDRGGSEKLFF	TGCGCCAGCAGCCCCGACAGGGGCGGGAGCGAAAAACTGTTTTTT
.	TRBD2	18	TRBV5-4	TRBJ2-1	CASSSGLAGGGPNNEQFF	TGTGCCAGCAGCTCGGGACTAGCGGGGGGGGGTCCCAACAATGAGCAGTTCTTC
once	.	11	TRBV5-6	TRBJ1-1	CASSFSTEAFF	TGTGCCAGCAGCTTTAGCACTGAAGCTTTCTTT
.	TRBD1	13	TRBV19	TRBJ1-5	CASERGRNQPQHF	TGTGCCAGTGAGAGGGGGCGGAATCAGCCCCAGCATTTT
.	.	12	TRBV27	TRBJ1-4	CASSIQGGKLFF	TGTGCCAGCAGTATACAGGGTGGAAAACTGTTTTTT
.	.	12	TRBV15	TRBJ2-4	CATSSSEMVVDF	TGTGCCACCAGCAGCTCGGAGATGGTGGTAGACTTC
few	TRBD2	17	TRBV3-1/TRBV3-2	TRBJ2-2	CASSQDNRLAGVGELFF	TGTGCCAGCAGCCAAGATAATCGACTAGCGGGAGTGGGGGAGCTGTTTTTT
.	.	15	TRBV6-5	TRBJ1-4	CASSYEGFSNEKLFF	TGTGCCAGCAGTTACGAGGGCTTCTCTAATGAAAAACTGTTTTTT
.	.	12	TRBV12-3/TRBV12-4	TRBJ1-2	CASGDSNYGYTF	TGTGCCAGTGGGGACTCAAACTATGGCTACACCTTC
.	.	15	TRBV5-1	TRBJ2-1	CASSPQGVVYNEQFF	TGCGCCAGCAGCCCCCAAGGGGTGGTGTACAATGAGCAGTTCTTC
.	TRBD2	17	TRBV24-1	TRBJ2-7	CATSARSASGRDYEQYF	TGTGCCACCAGTGCTCGATCGGCTAGCGGGAGAGACTACGAGCAGTACTTC
.	TRBD1	17	TRBV2	TRBJ1-3	CAGGDPVDRASGNTIYF	TGTGCCGGAGGGGACCCTGTGGACAGGGCCTCTGGAAACACCATATATTTT
few	.	14	TRBV6-5	TRBJ1-4	CASSSHVLIEKLFF	TGTGCCAGCAGTTCCCACGTACTGATTGAAAAACTGTTTTTT
.	TRBD2	15	TRBV6-5	TRBJ2-3	CASSFRGGGTDTQYF	TGTGCCAGCAGTTTTCGCGGGGGGGGAACAGATACGCAGTATTTT
.	TRBD1	14	TRBV12-5	TRBJ2-1	CASGLTGQWNEQFF	TGTGCTAGTGGTTTGACGGGACAGTGGAATGAGCAGTTCTTC
.	.	14	TRBV5-1	TRBJ2-3	CASRQAGSKDTQYF	TGCGCCAGCAGACAGGCCGGGTCCAAAGATACGCAGTATTTT
.	TRBD2	17	TRBV27	TRBJ2-1	CASSPGLAVVSYNEQFF	TGTGCCAGCAGCCCTGGACTAGCGGTGGTCTCCTACAATGAGCAGTTCTTC
.	.	16	TRBV10-3	TRBJ2-3	CAISTKGKGATDTQYF	TGTGCCATCAGTACTAAGGGAAAAGGGGCCACAGATACGCAGTATTTT
.	TRBD1	17	TRBV5-6	TRBJ2-1	CASSSGIGTVENNEQFF	TGTGCCAGCAGCTCGGGGATCGGGACAGTCGAAAACAATGAGCAGTTCTTC
once	TRBD1	14	TRBV2	TRBJ1-2	CASSDLAGGYGYTF	TGTGCCAGCAGTGATCTTGCAGGGGGCTATGGCTACACCTTC
.	.	14	TRBV28	TRBJ2-5	CASSFPPGFGTQYF	TGTGCCAGCAGTTTCCCACCGGGTTTTGGGACCCAGTACTTC
.	.	13	TRBV10-2	TRBJ1-5	CASSEGSIQPQHF	TGCGCCAGCAGTGAGGGCTCGATTCAGCCCCAGCATTTT
.	TRBD1	16	TRBV6-5	TRBJ1-2	CASSSDRGPGNYGYTF	TGTGCCAGCAGTTCGGACAGGGGGCCAGGTAACTATGGCTACACCTTC
.	.	15	TRBV27	TRBJ2-1	CASTMTRRSYNEQFF	TGTGCCAGCACTATGACAAGGAGGTCCTACAATGAGCAGTTCTTC
.	TRBD1	15	TRBV5-4	TRBJ1-2	CASSLGQGANYGYTF	TGTGCCAGCAGCCTGGGACAGGGAGCGAACTATGGCTACACCTTC
.	.	11	TRBV27	TRBJ1-1	CASSTRQEAFF	TGTGCCAGCAGTACCCGACAGGAAGCTTTCTTT